The rows below give T cell receptor beta chains drawn from one sample of a study of neoadjuvant anti-PD-1 for oral cavity cancer. Generated by immunoSEQ multiplex PCR, the TCRdb table keeps only in-frame clones and is missing some. The sample gives about 16,000 clones, approximately 79% of which show up once; approximately 2.6% is in the top ten. The sequencing here drew on PBMCs, taken before nivolumab (anti-PD-1) treatment. The origin of the receptors is a person aged 35-80 years with oral cavity squamous cell carcinoma. The CDR3 runs from the conserved cysteine through the conserved F or W.

j_call cdr3_length v_call cdr3_aa
TRBJ1-1 15 TRBV10-1 CASSGQGAPNTEAFF
TRBJ2-5 14 TRBV6-1 CASSEAQGQETQYF
TRBJ2-6 13 TRBV27 CASLTSGANVLTF
TRBJ2-3 16 TRBV30 CAWSVWGRGFTDTQYF
TRBJ2-4 13 TRBV11-1 CASSLGYKNIQYF
TRBJ2-2 16 TRBV6-1 CASSEWGGGPTGELFF
TRBJ1-2 15 TRBV10-3 CAISDAGTGREGYTF
TRBJ2-1 11 TRBV5-6 CASSLNNEQFF
TRBJ2-7 14 TRBV6-1 CASRAEGASYEQYF
TRBJ1-1 14 TRBV6-5 CASSPPGRPIEAFF
TRBJ2-7 15 TRBV11-2 CASSKRLAGAYEQYF
TRBJ1-4 13 TRBV7-2 CASSLGSREKLFF
TRBJ2-5 11 TRBV20-1 CSELALETQYF
TRBJ2-3 19 TRBV5-1 CASSPVAGGMFEGTDTQYF
TRBJ1-2 17 TRBV1 CTSSQCGGRRFNYGYTF
TRBJ2-2 16 TRBV4-1 CASSHPGGGLTGELFF
TRBJ2-1 13 TRBV25-1 CASGGRSYNEQFF
TRBJ1-5 11 TRBV5-8 CASSSYQPQHF
TRBJ2-7 15 TRBV7-3 CASSLGTGANYEQYF
TRBJ2-7 15 TRBV7-5 CARSGNSGGAVEQYF
TRBJ2-3 16 TRBV7-8 CASSGGRRGGTDTQYF
TRBJ2-1 14 TRBV6-6 CASSYGQGDNEQFF
TRBJ1-2 11 TRBV20-1 CSARIRAGYTF
TRBJ2-7 15 TRBV14 CASSAPGLAFYEQYF
TRBJ1-4 15 TRBV6-5 CASRLGLSNNEKLFF
TRBJ2-7 11 TRBV9 CLLGEGYEQYF
TRBJ1-2 16 TRBV29-1 CSVEGHGTGGNYGYTF
TRBJ2-7 15 TRBV7-6 CASSLGGQGFGEQYF
TRBJ1-5 15 TRBV2 CASSEAWGSNQPQHF
TRBJ1-2 16 TRBV5-1 CASSLTTAGITEGYTF
TRBJ1-2 13 TRBV5-4 CASSAGTHDGYTF
TRBJ1-2 15 TRBV4-1 CASSQARGPNYGYTF
TRBJ2-1 15 TRBV27 CASSKRQDPYNEQFF
TRBJ1-1 14 TRBV4-1 CASSQASSNTEAFF
TRBJ2-3 12 TRBV5-4 CASSLVGDTQYF
TRBJ2-7 13 TRBV5-1 CASSLNGRYEQYF
TRBJ1-1 13 TRBV11-2 CASSLVRNTEAFF
TRBJ1-2 12 TRBV7-9 CASSLSDYGYTF
TRBJ1-4 14 TRBV7-9 CASSLSSDNEKLFF
TRBJ2-2 14 TRBV4-1 CASSQVLWTGELFF
TRBJ2-5 14 TRBV11-2 CASSSSGGWETQYF
TRBJ2-7 13 TRBV29-1 CSVLGPLTYEQYF
TRBJ2-1 13 TRBV15 CATSPRRYNEQFF
TRBJ2-1 15 TRBV18 CASSPIATRYNEQFF
TRBJ2-5 14 TRBV7-9 CASSFTGGQETQYF
TRBJ2-1 11 TRBV4-1 CASSHYNEQFF
TRBJ2-3 14 TRBV5-6 CASSLDGATDTQYF
TRBJ1-1 15 TRBV25-1 CASSESSTGRTEAFF
TRBJ1-2 13 TRBV14 CASSQVEGYGYTF
TRBJ2-7 15 TRBV7-2 CASSTRDSRAYEQYF
TRBJ1-1 14 TRBV7-2 CASSLTTDNTEAFF
TRBJ2-7 15 TRBV6-5 CASSYSWTGQNEQYF
TRBJ1-1 15 TRBV6-5 CASSARVAANTEAFF
TRBJ2-7 13 TRBV5-4 CASSPSGLYEQYF
TRBJ2-5 16 TRBV6-4 CASSETSGRARETQYF
TRBJ1-5 13 TRBV19 CASTLTLYQPQHF
TRBJ2-1 11 TRBV20-1 CSARTSNEQFF
TRBJ2-1 15 TRBV11-3 CASSSGDSMGNEQFF
TRBJ2-4 17 TRBV15 CATSSRDRYLAKNIQYF